This TCR beta chain was identified in a study of T cells after yellow fever vaccination. V lost 4 bases and J 3 bases, leaving 9 bases between the germline ends. Germline CDR1 is LGHDT and CDR2 is YNNKEL (reference sequence). The CDR3 has 13 amino acids. TCRdb fed the 5' RACE reads into MiXCR, producing one record per CDR3 protein. Of some 300,000 distinct CDR3 sequences in the sample, roughly 9% are singletons; the top ten hold 3% to 3.5%. The table lists this clonotype with many counts. The clonotype comes from a man aged 18 to 35 who received the YFV17D yellow fever vaccine. V and J are TRBV3-1 and TRBJ1-2; D is perhaps TRBD1 (5 bases). The source was CD4+ T cells sorted from PBMCs, collected 5 days after the yellow fever booster vaccination. For the CDR3, the DNA is TGTGCCAGCAGCCTCGTGGGGGACTATGGCTACACCTTC. Translating gives CASSLVGDYGYTF.